A single T cell receptor (beta chain) is shown here with its context. The antigen remains unidentified. V was clipped by 0 bases and J by 5 bases, with 16 bases between them. CDR3 length equals 16 residues. Germline values: CDR1 SGHAT, CDR2 FQNNGV. Sequencing used immunoSEQ multiplex PCR; TCRdb keeps in-frame clones, though not all of them. This repertoire shows around 450,000 clones, about 88% found once; its top ten account for under 2%. This sample's treatment: roughly 20 received Ad26.COV2.S at low or high dose, single or two shots; 5 received placebo; per-sample allocation not given. Sampling occurred on day 63 after the first vaccine or placebo injection. A Boston adult aged 18-55 years was the donor. This sample is part of a study of Ad26.COV2.S vaccination and SARS-CoV-2 variants. The overall study: Into the muscle, Ad26.COV2.S was dosed once or twice, 56 days apart. Study observations and caveats: Analyses of TCR breadth and depth may have underestimated total T cell responses. Higher spike-specific TCR breadth was found in vaccine recipients than in placebo recipients.

This sequence was found in a person aged 18-65 years who received the Ad26.COV2.S COVID-19 vaccine or a placebo. The chain joins TRBV11-2 to TRBJ1-1, with D possibly TRBD1 on 5 matching bases. Sample: peripheral blood, taken in a trial of Ad26.COV2.S vaccine versus placebo. CDR3 protein: CASSLEDIVRGTEAFF. The CDR3 nucleotides read TGTGCCAGCAGCTTAGAGGACATCGTCCGGGGGACTGAAGCTTTCTTT.